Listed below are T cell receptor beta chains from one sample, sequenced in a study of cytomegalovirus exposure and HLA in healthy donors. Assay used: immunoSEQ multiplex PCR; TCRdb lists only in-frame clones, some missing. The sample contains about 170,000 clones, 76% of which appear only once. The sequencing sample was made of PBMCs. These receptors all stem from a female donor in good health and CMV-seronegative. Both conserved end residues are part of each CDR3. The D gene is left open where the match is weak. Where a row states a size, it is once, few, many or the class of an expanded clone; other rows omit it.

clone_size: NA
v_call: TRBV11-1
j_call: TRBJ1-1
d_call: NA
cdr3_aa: CASSSLTRNTEAFF
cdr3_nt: TGTGCCAGCAGCTCATTAACACGAAACACTGAAGCTTTCTTT

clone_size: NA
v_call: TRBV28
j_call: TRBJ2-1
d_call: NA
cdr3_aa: CASSPTTRIINEQFF
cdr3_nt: TGTGCCAGCAGCCCTACTACCCGAATTATCAATGAGCAGTTCTTC

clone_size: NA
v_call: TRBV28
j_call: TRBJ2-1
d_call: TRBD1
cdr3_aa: CASIPGTGASRQFF
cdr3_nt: TGTGCCAGCATCCCCGGGACAGGGGCGAGTCGGCAGTTCTTC

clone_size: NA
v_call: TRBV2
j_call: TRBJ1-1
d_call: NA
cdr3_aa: CASRKGQLLNTEAFF
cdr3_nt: TGTGCCAGCAGGAAAGGACAGTTACTGAACACTGAAGCTTTCTTT

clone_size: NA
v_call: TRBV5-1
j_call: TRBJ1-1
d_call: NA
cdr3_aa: CASSLEGIDTEAFF
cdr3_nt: TGCGCCAGCAGCTTGGAGGGGATCGACACTGAAGCTTTCTTT

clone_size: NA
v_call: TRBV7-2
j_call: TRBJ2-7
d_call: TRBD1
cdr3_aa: CASSPTGVRGEQYF
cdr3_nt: TGTGCCAGCAGCCCTACAGGGGTACGTGGCGAGCAGTACTTC

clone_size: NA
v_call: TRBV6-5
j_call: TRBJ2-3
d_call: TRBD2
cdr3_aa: CASSYSSSGGQDTQYF
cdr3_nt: TGTGCCAGCAGTTACTCGAGTAGCGGGGGGCAGGATACGCAGTATTTT

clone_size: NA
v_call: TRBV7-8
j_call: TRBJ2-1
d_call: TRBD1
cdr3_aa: CASSPRRTGIGDEQFF
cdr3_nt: TGTGCCAGCAGCCCCCGGCGGACAGGGATCGGGGATGAGCAGTTCTTC

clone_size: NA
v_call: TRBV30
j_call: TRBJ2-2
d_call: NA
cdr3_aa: CAWSRPGQRTGELFF
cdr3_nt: TGTGCCTGGAGTCGGCCGGGACAACGAACCGGGGAGCTGTTTTTT

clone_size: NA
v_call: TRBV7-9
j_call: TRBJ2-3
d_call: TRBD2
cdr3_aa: CASSQAGGGDTQYF
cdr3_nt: TGTGCCAGCAGCCAGGCGGGAGGCGGAGATACGCAGTATTTT

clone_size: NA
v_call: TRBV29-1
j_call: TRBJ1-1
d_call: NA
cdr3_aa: CSVKETLNTEAFF
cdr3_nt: TGCAGCGTAAAGGAGACCTTGAACACTGAAGCTTTCTTT

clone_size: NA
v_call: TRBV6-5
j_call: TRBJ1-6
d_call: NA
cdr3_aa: CATRGQLNNSPLHF
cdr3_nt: TGTGCCACCCGCGGACAGCTCAATAATTCACCCCTCCACTTT

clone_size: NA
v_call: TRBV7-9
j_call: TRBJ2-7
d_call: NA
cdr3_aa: CASSLEKVGALTNYEQYF
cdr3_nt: TGTGCCAGCAGCTTAGAGAAAGTCGGAGCCCTAACGAACTACGAGCAGTACTTC

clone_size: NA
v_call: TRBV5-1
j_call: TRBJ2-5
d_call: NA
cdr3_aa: CASSLEPSEETQYF
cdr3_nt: TGCGCCAGCAGCTTGGAACCCAGCGAAGAGACCCAGTACTTC

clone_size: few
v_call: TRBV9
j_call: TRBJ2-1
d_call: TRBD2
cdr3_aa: CASSVAASGRGYNEQFF
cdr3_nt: TGTGCCAGCAGCGTAGCCGCTAGCGGGAGGGGTTACAATGAGCAGTTCTTC

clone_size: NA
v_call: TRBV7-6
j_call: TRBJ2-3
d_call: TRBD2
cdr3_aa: CASSLRGLAGAYTDTQYF
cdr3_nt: TGTGCCAGCAGCTTAAGGGGACTAGCGGGAGCCTACACAGATACGCAGTATTTT

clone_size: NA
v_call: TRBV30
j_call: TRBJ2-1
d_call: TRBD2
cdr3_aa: CAWSLAGGYNEQFF
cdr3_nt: TGTGCCTGGAGTCTGGCGGGAGGCTACAATGAGCAGTTCTTC

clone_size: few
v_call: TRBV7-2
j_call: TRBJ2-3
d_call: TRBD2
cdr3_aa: CASSLAGDYTDTQYF
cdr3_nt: TGTGCCAGCAGCTTAGCGGGGGACTACACAGATACGCAGTATTTT

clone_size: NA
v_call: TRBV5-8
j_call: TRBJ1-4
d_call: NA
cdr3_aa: CASRGGTERTNEKLFF
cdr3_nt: TGTGCCAGCAGAGGCGGAACTGAGCGGACTAATGAAAAACTGTTTTTT

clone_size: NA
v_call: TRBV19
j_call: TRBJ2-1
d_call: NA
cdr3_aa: CASNAGSEYNEQFF
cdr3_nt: TGTGCCAGTAACGCGGGGTCGGAGTACAATGAGCAGTTCTTC

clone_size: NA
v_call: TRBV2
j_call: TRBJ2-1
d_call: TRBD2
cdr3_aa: CASQPGLAAWLGGNNEQFF
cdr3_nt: TGTGCCTCCCAGCCGGGACTAGCGGCCTGGCTGGGAGGAAACAATGAGCAGTTCTTC

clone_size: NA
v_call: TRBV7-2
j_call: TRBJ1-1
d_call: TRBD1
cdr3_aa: CASSLGPHRGTEAFF
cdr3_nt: TGTGCCAGCAGCTTAGGCCCGCACAGGGGCACTGAAGCTTTCTTT

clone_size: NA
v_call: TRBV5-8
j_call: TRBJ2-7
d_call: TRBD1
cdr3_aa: CASSHRTGGTSEQYF
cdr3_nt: TGTGCCAGCAGCCATAGGACAGGGGGAACCTCCGAGCAGTACTTC